This is a list of T cell receptor beta chains from one sample in a study of sequential checkpoint blockade in melanoma. The protocol was immunoSEQ multiplex PCR, while the TCRdb copy is restricted to in-frame clones and leaves out a portion. The table shows over 25,000 clones, with roughly 80% occurring only once. The sequences come from CD8+ T cells sorted from blood (inferred from file names), collected from a patient given nivolumab and ipilimumab in sequence. These receptors originate from a human donor with melanoma. Each CDR3 is given with its conserved first and last residue. The order of the fields is CDR3 DNA, CDR3 protein, D gene, clone size, J gene, V gene. The D gene is left open where the match is weak. Size is omitted from some rows. Given values are once, few, many or a class for expanded clones.

cdr3_nt: TGTGCCAGTAGTATCCCGGGGCTAGCGGGACGCACAGATACGCAGTATTTT
cdr3_aa: CASSIPGLAGRTDTQYF
d_call: TRBD2
clone_size: -
j_call: TRBJ2-3
v_call: TRBV19

cdr3_nt: TGTGCCAGCAGCCACACGGGACAGGAGAACACCGGGGAGCTGTTTTTT
cdr3_aa: CASSHTGQENTGELFF
d_call: TRBD1
clone_size: few
j_call: TRBJ2-2
v_call: TRBV4-2

cdr3_nt: TGCGCCAGCAGCCAACCTAGCGGGGGGCAAACCTACGAGCAGTACTTC
cdr3_aa: CASSQPSGGQTYEQYF
d_call: TRBD2
clone_size: -
j_call: TRBJ2-7
v_call: TRBV4-1

cdr3_nt: TGCGCCAGCAGCTTGTGGGGAGATGAGCAGTTCTTC
cdr3_aa: CASSLWGDEQFF
d_call: -
clone_size: medium-sized
j_call: TRBJ2-1
v_call: TRBV5-1

cdr3_nt: TGTGCCAGCAGCACCGGGACTAGCGGGGGAGGGTACGAGCAGTACTTC
cdr3_aa: CASSTGTSGGGYEQYF
d_call: TRBD2
clone_size: -
j_call: TRBJ2-7
v_call: TRBV27

cdr3_nt: TGTGCCAGCAGCTTATTCGGGTCCAATGAGCAGTTCTTC
cdr3_aa: CASSLFGSNEQFF
d_call: -
clone_size: -
j_call: TRBJ2-1
v_call: TRBV7-2

cdr3_nt: TGTGCCAGCAGCTTTGACACGGGACAGATGACCTACGAGCAGTACTTC
cdr3_aa: CASSFDTGQMTYEQYF
d_call: TRBD1
clone_size: -
j_call: TRBJ2-7
v_call: TRBV7-6

cdr3_nt: TGCAGCGTTGAAGATCAGAACTCTGGAAACACCATATATTTT
cdr3_aa: CSVEDQNSGNTIYF
d_call: -
clone_size: -
j_call: TRBJ1-3
v_call: TRBV29-1

cdr3_nt: TGTGCCAGCAGTTTAATAGGACTAGCGACGACCGGGGAGCTGTTTTTT
cdr3_aa: CASSLIGLATTGELFF
d_call: TRBD2
clone_size: -
j_call: TRBJ2-2
v_call: TRBV28

cdr3_nt: TGTGCCACCAGGGCCCTAGGTAATTCACCCCTCCACTTT
cdr3_aa: CATRALGNSPLHF
d_call: -
clone_size: many
j_call: TRBJ1-6
v_call: TRBV27

cdr3_nt: TGTGCCAGCAGCTTAGGCGGGGGGGAGCAGTACTTC
cdr3_aa: CASSLGGGEQYF
d_call: TRBD2
clone_size: -
j_call: TRBJ2-7
v_call: TRBV7-8

cdr3_nt: TGTGCCAGCAGCCCTTCTAGCGGGGGGGACAATGAGCAGTTCTTC
cdr3_aa: CASSPSSGGDNEQFF
d_call: TRBD2
clone_size: -
j_call: TRBJ2-1
v_call: TRBV7-9

cdr3_nt: TGTGCCAGCAGTGAATGGAGTGGAACTGAAGCTTTCTTT
cdr3_aa: CASSEWSGTEAFF
d_call: -
clone_size: once
j_call: TRBJ1-1
v_call: TRBV2

cdr3_nt: TGTGCCAGCAGTGACTCGACTCTGAGGGAGCAGTTCTTC
cdr3_aa: CASSDSTLREQFF
d_call: -
clone_size: few
j_call: TRBJ2-1
v_call: TRBV6-4

cdr3_nt: TGTGCCAGCAGCCCTACAGGGGGGGGTGAAAAACTGTTTTTT
cdr3_aa: CASSPTGGGEKLFF
d_call: TRBD1
clone_size: -
j_call: TRBJ1-4
v_call: TRBV28

cdr3_nt: TGTGCCTGGAGAATGACAGGGTATGAGCAGTACTTC
cdr3_aa: CAWRMTGYEQYF
d_call: TRBD1
clone_size: -
j_call: TRBJ2-7
v_call: TRBV30

cdr3_nt: TGTGCCAGCAGCTCTAATAGCAATCAGCCCCAGCATTTT
cdr3_aa: CASSSNSNQPQHF
d_call: -
clone_size: -
j_call: TRBJ1-5
v_call: TRBV7-6

cdr3_nt: TGTGCCAGCAGCCGGGAAGGAGAGAGCAGGAACTACGAGCAGTACTTC
cdr3_aa: CASSREGESRNYEQYF
d_call: -
clone_size: -
j_call: TRBJ2-7
v_call: TRBV7-8

cdr3_nt: TGTGCCAGCAGCCCCTCGGGCGGGGGGAGGAATGAGCAGTTCTTC
cdr3_aa: CASSPSGGGRNEQFF
d_call: TRBD2
clone_size: -
j_call: TRBJ2-1
v_call: TRBV7-9

cdr3_nt: TGTGCCAGCAGCTCTATTCCGGGACTAGCGGGGGAGATTGAAGAGACCCAGTACTTC
cdr3_aa: CASSSIPGLAGEIEETQYF
d_call: TRBD2
clone_size: -
j_call: TRBJ2-5
v_call: TRBV5-4

cdr3_nt: TGTGCCAGCAGCTTAGCCCTCGGGGGACTCACAGATACGCAGTATTTT
cdr3_aa: CASSLALGGLTDTQYF
d_call: -
clone_size: few
j_call: TRBJ2-3
v_call: TRBV7-9

cdr3_nt: TGCAGCGTTGTTCGTGGGGGGTCCTACGAGCAGTACTTC
cdr3_aa: CSVVRGGSYEQYF
d_call: -
clone_size: -
j_call: TRBJ2-7
v_call: TRBV29-1

cdr3_nt: TGCGCCAGCAGTCTACAGGGGGCTCTCTACGAGCAGTACTTC
cdr3_aa: CASSLQGALYEQYF
d_call: TRBD1
clone_size: -
j_call: TRBJ2-7
v_call: TRBV10-2

cdr3_nt: TGTGCCAGCAGTGAAGCGCGCGGGGCATATAGCAATCAGCCCCAGCATTTT
cdr3_aa: CASSEARGAYSNQPQHF
d_call: -
clone_size: -
j_call: TRBJ1-5
v_call: TRBV6-1

cdr3_nt: TGTGCCAGCAGTCATAAAGGGGGTAAGGCAGCCTACGAGCAGTACTTC
cdr3_aa: CASSHKGGKAAYEQYF
d_call: -
clone_size: -
j_call: TRBJ2-7
v_call: TRBV28

cdr3_nt: TGTGCCAGCAGCGAATCCGGAGCGGGGGGCCCCTACCAAGAGACCCAGTACTTC
cdr3_aa: CASSESGAGGPYQETQYF
d_call: TRBD2
clone_size: -
j_call: TRBJ2-5
v_call: TRBV9

cdr3_nt: TGCGCCAGCAGCCAACGGCCTCTTCAGACAAATGAAAAACTGTTTTTT
cdr3_aa: CASSQRPLQTNEKLFF
d_call: -
clone_size: -
j_call: TRBJ1-4
v_call: TRBV4-1

cdr3_nt: TGTGCCAGCACCCTTCGGGAAGGGTCGACTGAAGCTTTCTTT
cdr3_aa: CASTLREGSTEAFF
d_call: -
clone_size: -
j_call: TRBJ1-1
v_call: TRBV28

cdr3_nt: TGCGCCAGTCGTCGCCGCAGGGAGGGGGGGAACACTGAAGCTTTCTTT
cdr3_aa: CASRRRREGGNTEAFF
d_call: -
clone_size: -
j_call: TRBJ1-1
v_call: TRBV4-3

cdr3_nt: TGCGCCAGCAGCTTCTTCCCAGGACAGAGCAATCAGCCCCAGCATTTT
cdr3_aa: CASSFFPGQSNQPQHF
d_call: -
clone_size: few
j_call: TRBJ1-5
v_call: TRBV5-1

cdr3_nt: TGTGCCAGCCGCCCGGGTCTTACTAACAATGAGCAGTTCTTC
cdr3_aa: CASRPGLTNNEQFF
d_call: -
clone_size: once
j_call: TRBJ2-1
v_call: TRBV19

cdr3_nt: TGTGCCAGCAGTCCACGACAGACCAATCAGCCCCAGCATTTT
cdr3_aa: CASSPRQTNQPQHF
d_call: -
clone_size: -
j_call: TRBJ1-5
v_call: TRBV28